The present T cell receptor (beta chain) was sequenced within a study of beta chain features in type 1 diabetes. General observations from the study: A moderate, significant TCRB CDR3 shortening appeared in type 1 diabetes across four CD4+ subsets. When VDJ junctions were examined, type 1 diabetes patients showed fewer insertions and more deletions.

Trimming took 6 bases from V and 1 from J; bases not matched to a gene: 6. The CDR3 extends over 15 amino acids. Looked up from germline, CDR1 is MDHEN and CDR2 is SYDVKM. Sorting with CD45RO/CCR7/CD25/CD127/CD95/CD27 yielded naive, central memory, regulatory and stem-like memory CD4+ cells. As every portion of the isolated RNA was reverse transcribed, the sequencing read expressed TCRB transcripts. Produced via immunoSEQ multiplex PCR; TCRdb's table is partial and in-frame only. The sample has more than 55,000 clones; roughly 50% are singletons. Concerning this clone itself: Its antigen is unknown.

Sequences were obtained from Tregs from blood. The V call is TRBV28, the J call TRBJ2-3; 8 bases fit TRBD2. The TCR was taken from a woman aged 35 to 49 with type 1 diabetes. CDR3 region: CASRTPGLGTDTQYF. CDR3 in DNA: TGTGCCAGCAGGACTCCGGGACTAGGCACAGATACGCAGTATTTT.